This T cell receptor (beta chain) was identified during a study of CD8+ T cells in alopecia areata. Turning to the study itself: After 6 to 18 months of tofacitinib, follow-up continued 6 months off drug. Study results and caveats: Higher clonality and more expanded CD8+ clones appeared in lesional than normal scalp. There were also resident alphabeta T cells of normal skin sequenced in scalp samples.

Comments on this clone: Its antigen is undetermined.

Sequencing used cDNA as its template, made by extracting RNA and reverse transcribing it. Only in-frame clones appear in the TCRdb table, and some are missing; sequencing was by immunoSEQ multiplex PCR. The table records roughly 130,000 clones, roughly 54% of them present only once. The V segment lost 0 bases and the J segment 5 bases; nucleotides outside the gene matches: 13. Germline loops: CDR1 GTSNPN, CDR2 SVGIG (reference sequence). The CDR3 contains 17 residues. Sampling of alopecia areata patients yielded lesional scalp punch biopsies as well as peripheral blood. The TCR sequence derives from a human donor with alopecia areata. Sample: CD4+ T cells sorted from blood, taken at week 0. The chain combines TRBV30 with TRBJ2-5, with 9 bases fitting TRBD2. CDR3 bases: TGTGCCTGGAGTGTATTAGCGGGAGTTTTATCAGGGGAGACCCAGTACTTC. Encoded protein: CAWSVLAGVLSGETQYF.